The TCR beta chain under discussion was sequenced for a study of T cell responses to AZD1222 COVID-19 vaccine. Remarks on this clone: A read error may produce the germline difference seen at one junction end.

Assay used: immunoSEQ multiplex PCR; TCRdb lists only in-frame clones, some missing. The table records 110,000 or so clones, over 75% of them present only once. Germline lookup yields CDR1 MNHNS and CDR2 SASEGT. The CDR3 is made up of 13 amino acids. The clonotype comes from an adult in good health. The J gene is TRBJ2-7, the V gene TRBV6-1; D is possibly TRBD1 (5 bases). The sequencing here drew on peripheral blood, taken on day 0 of AZD1222 vaccination. Here the CDR3 reads CASSERGPYQQYF. The CDR3 DNA is TGTGCCAGCAGTGAAAGGGGTCCCTACCAGCAGTACTTC.